This TCR beta chain was recorded in a study of cytomegalovirus exposure and HLA in healthy donors. Study-level results: Associated with cytomegalovirus, according to the listing, were some 180 TCR beta chains.

The PCR made use of 60 Vbeta and 13 Jbeta primers. In the original workflow: A follow-up analysis tallied tens of millions of unique TCR beta chains, 9 million to 11 million shared. This table comes from immunoSEQ multiplex PCR, and its TCRdb copy is limited to in-frame clones, with some not included. V and J calls and clone size come straight from that table; D and trimming were deduced from the DNA. The sample has almost 200,000 clones; roughly 78% are singletons. Concerning this clone: Its antigen is not known.

V dropped 0 bases and J dropped 13; count of bases not matched to a gene: 8. Germline V gives CDR1 SGHNT, CDR2 YYREEE (reference sequence). The CDR3 totals 14 residues. The sample comprised PBMCs. The receptor comes from a woman in her twenties or thirties in good health and CMV-seropositive. The chain joins TRBV5-4 to TRBJ2-5; 11 bases line up with TRBD2. This chain's CDR3 is CASSLEGSGRVLYF. CDR3 bases: TGTGCCAGCAGCTTGGAAGGTAGCGGGAGGGTGTTGTACTTC.